The 12 T cell receptor beta chains below all came from one sample that was sequenced in a study of blood T cell repertoires in COVID-19 (dated by TCRdb to the early 2020s). To prepare the library, the immunoSEQ multiplex PCR assay was applied. TCRdb holds this immuneACCESS table with in-frame rearrangements only. Some clones are missing; in checked studies, unresolved V genes explain under half, and the rest has no known cause. This sample is represented by some 100,000 clones; just under 80% of them were singletons. In total, the top ten clones hold about 12% of the sample. Material: peripheral blood. The receptors shown here come from a woman in her seventies with acute or convalescent COVID-19.

The chain employs TRBV6-5 and TRBJ1-5, with D perhaps matching TRBD1 (6 bases). The CDR3 consists of 15 residues. V lost 4 bases to trimming and J lost 6 bases, with 16 bases between them. Looked up from germline, CDR1 is MNHEY and CDR2 is SVGAGI. The CDR3: CASSFLQGVGQPQHF. CDR3 bases: TGTGCCAGCAGTTTCTTACAGGGAGTTGGTCAGCCCCAGCATTTT.

The V and J genes are TRBV11-1 and TRBJ1-1; D gene ambiguous. Germline CDR1 is SGHAT and CDR2 is FQDESV (reference sequence). This CDR3 is 14 amino acids long. Trimming took off 2 bases at V and 3 bases at J, with 10 bases between the two ends. Written as DNA, the CDR3 is TGTGCCAGCAGCTTAAGTCCAGTCCACACTGAAGCTTTCTTT. This translates into CASSLSPVHTEAFF.

CDR3 DNA: TGTGCCATCGCGGACAGGGGCCAAGAGACCCAGTACTTC. Amino acid sequence: CAIADRGQETQYF. The V and J genes are TRBV28 and TRBJ2-5; TRBD1 matches 9 bases. Per germline, CDR1 MDHEN and CDR2 SYDVKM. The CDR3 is made up of 13 amino acids. Losses at the gene ends were 10 bases for V and 1 base for J; bases not matched to a gene: 4.

This chain uses TRBV7-2 with TRBJ2-7; 9 nucleotides agree with TRBD1. CDR3 size: 14 residues. CDR1 is SGHTA and CDR2 is FQGNSA in the germline V gene. V lost 5 bases to trimming and J lost 6 bases; unmatched junction nucleotides: 8. CDR3 bases: TGTGCCAGCAGCCTCTATGGGACAGGGACCGAGCAGTACGTC. Its protein product is CASSLYGTGTEQYV.

The rearrangement links TRBV19 to TRBJ2-5; 7 nucleotides agree with TRBD2. Trimming took 5 bases from V and 3 from J; bases not matched to a gene: 6. The CDR3 consists of 14 residues. Germline V gene data show CDR1 as LNHDA and CDR2 as SQIVND (reference sequence). The CDR3 coding sequence is TGTGCCAGTAGTTCAACCGGGACTAAAGAGACCCAGTACTTC. It translates to CASSSTGTKETQYF.

The J gene is TRBJ2-3, the V gene TRBV5-4; 8 bases are shared with TRBD2. The CDR3 covers 16 residues. Germline CDR1 SGHNT, CDR2 YYREEE (reference sequence). V gave up 3 bases and J gave up 3 bases; unmatched junction bases: 9. The CDR3 bases are TGTGCCAGCAGCTCTGGGACTAGTAGGGGGACAGATACGCAGTATTTT. It encodes CASSSGTSRGTDTQYF.

The chain employs TRBV7-2 and TRBJ1-2; the match to TRBD1 covers 7 bases. The V segment lost 6 bases and the J segment 0 bases; nucleotides outside the gene matches: 7. Germline values: CDR1 SGHTA, CDR2 FQGNSA. The CDR3 is 15 residues long. The CDR3 coding sequence is TGTGCCAGCAGTTATATGGACAGGACTAACTATGGCTACACCTTC. As protein: CASSYMDRTNYGYTF.

This chain's CDR3 is CASSFNTNTEAFF. In DNA form, the CDR3 reads TGTGCCAGCAGCTTTAACACGAACACTGAAGCTTTCTTT. The chain combines TRBV7-9 with TRBJ1-1, with D unclear. CDR1 and CDR2 (germline): SEHNR, FQNEAQ (reference sequence). Trimming left V 3 bases short and J 1 base short, with 6 bases between. CDR3 size: 13 residues.

This clone was seen a few times. This rearrangement joins TRBV3-1 (or the pseudogene TRBV3-2) to TRBJ2-2, with D possibly being TRBD1 (6 bases). Trimming stripped 2 bases from V and 1 base from J, with 8 bases between. CDR1 and CDR2 from the germline V gene are LGHDT and YNNKEL (reference sequence). CDR3 length: 15 amino acids. CDR3 amino acids: CASSQRGGNTGELFF. CDR3 sequence (DNA): TGTGCCAGCAGCCAAAGAGGGGGGAACACCGGGGAGCTGTTTTTT.

This clone has only a few counts. The gene calls are TRBV2 and TRBJ1-5; TRBD1 aligns across 8 bases. V was pared by 7 bases and J by 2 bases, with 7 bases of the junction left unmatched. The CDR3 spans 15 residues. CDR1 SNHLY and CDR2 FYNNEI come from the germline V gene. The CDR3 reads CASNPGGIGNQPQHF. For the CDR3, the DNA is TGTGCCAGCAACCCAGGGGGCATCGGCAATCAGCCCCAGCATTTT.

V and J are TRBV9 and TRBJ1-2, with a tentative D call TRBD1 (6 bases). V shed 3 bases and J shed 8 bases, with 11 bases lying between them. From germline, CDR1 is SGDLS and CDR2 YYNGEE. The CDR3 is 12 amino acids. The CDR3 protein is CASSATGGGYTF. For the CDR3, the DNA is TGTGCCAGCAGCGCGACAGGAGGAGGCTACACCTTC.

The chain carries TRBV7-9 and TRBJ1-2; D is perhaps TRBD1 (5 bases). This CDR3 has 15 amino acids. Trimming left V 5 bases short and J 2 bases short, with 15 bases between. Germline CDR1 and CDR2: SEHNR and FQNEAQ (reference sequence). Here the CDR3 reads CASSPQAGHNYGYTF. CDR3 sequence (DNA): TGTGCCAGCAGCCCACAAGCAGGGCACAACTATGGCTACACCTTC.